This paragraph covers one T cell receptor (beta chain) sequence. The CDR3 runs to 15 residues. V was pared by 3 bases and J by 7 bases, with 6 bases of the junction left unmatched. Germline CDR1 is MNHEY and CDR2 is SMNVEV (reference sequence). This sample was included in a study of blood T cell repertoires in COVID-19. In the study overall: COVID-19 samples, acute and convalescent, were from the United States, Italy and Spain. Sources were T cells, B-cell-depleted T cells, or PBMCs; the material itself was cDNA or gDNA.

Original processing notes: Cell counts per sample came from amplifying reference gene primers. The assay was immunoSEQ multiplex PCR, and TCRdb's table has in-frame clones only and misses some. V and J calls and clone size are given by that table; D and trimming were obtained from the DNA. The table records about 46,000 clones, over 80% of them present only once. Sequenced sample: peripheral blood. The sequence came from a man aged 55 to 69 with active COVID-19. The chain has TRBV27 and TRBJ2-2, with TRBD1 identical over 9 bases. The CDR3: CASSFQTGGVGELFF. CDR3 nucleotides: TGTGCCAGCAGTTTCCAGACAGGGGGTGTCGGGGAGCTGTTTTTT.